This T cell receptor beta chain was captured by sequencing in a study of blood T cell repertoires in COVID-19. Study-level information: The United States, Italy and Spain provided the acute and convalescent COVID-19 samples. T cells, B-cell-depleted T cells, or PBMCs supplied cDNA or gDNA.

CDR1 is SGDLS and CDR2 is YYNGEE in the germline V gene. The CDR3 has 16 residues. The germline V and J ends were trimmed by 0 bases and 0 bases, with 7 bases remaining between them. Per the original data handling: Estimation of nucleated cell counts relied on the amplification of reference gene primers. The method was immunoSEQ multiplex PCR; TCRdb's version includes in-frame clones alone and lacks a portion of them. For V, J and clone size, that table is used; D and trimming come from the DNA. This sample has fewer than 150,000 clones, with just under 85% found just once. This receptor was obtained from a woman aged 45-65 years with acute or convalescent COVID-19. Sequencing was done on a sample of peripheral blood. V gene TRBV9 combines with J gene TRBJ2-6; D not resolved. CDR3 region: CASSVGPNSGANVLTF. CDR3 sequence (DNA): TGTGCCAGCAGCGTAGGTCCAAACTCTGGGGCCAACGTCCTGACTTTC.